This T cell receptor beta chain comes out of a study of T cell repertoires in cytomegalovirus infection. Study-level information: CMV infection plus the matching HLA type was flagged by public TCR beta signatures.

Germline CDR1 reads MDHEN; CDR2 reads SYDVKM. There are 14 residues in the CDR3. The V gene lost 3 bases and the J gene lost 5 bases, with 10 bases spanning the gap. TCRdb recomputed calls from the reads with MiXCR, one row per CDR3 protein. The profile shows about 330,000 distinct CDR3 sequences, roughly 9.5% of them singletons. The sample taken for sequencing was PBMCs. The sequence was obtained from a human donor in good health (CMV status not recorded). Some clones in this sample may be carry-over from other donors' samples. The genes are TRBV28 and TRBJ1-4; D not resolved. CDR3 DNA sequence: TGTGCCAGCAGTTTTCGGTTGCGAAATGAAAAACTGTTTTTT. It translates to CASSFRLRNEKLFF.